Listed here are 10 T cell receptor beta chains from one sample, sequenced in a study of blood T cells in healthy people across ages (dated by TCRdb to about 2015). The library was obtained by 5' RACE. The sample was run on an Illumina HiSeq 2500. A second PCR of about 7 to 12 cycles was performed with a sample-barcoded 5' primer and a J-beta primer mix. TCRdb reprocessed the public reads (quality trimming at Q25 with fastp, clone calling with MiXCR) and kept in-frame beta chains. Merged by CDR3 protein, the rows form single entries marked with the most common genes and DNA. This sample holds around 1,000,000 distinct CDR3 sequences; around two fifths were observed only once. The biggest ten clones account for around 13% of the sample. Sequenced material: blood. These receptors all stem from a man younger than 35 in good health.

The gene calls are TRBV6-2 or TRBV6-3 and TRBJ1-2; no clear D gene. The CDR3 spans 16 residues. Germline assignment: CDR1 MNHEY and CDR2 SVGEGT. V was cut by 2 bases and J by 1 base, with 14 bases left in between. The CDR3 reads CASSYGRQRVNYGYTF. The CDR3 DNA reads TGTGCCAGCAGTTACGGGCGGCAGAGGGTTAACTATGGCTACACCTTC.

The J gene is TRBJ2-1, the V gene TRBV20-1, with 8 bases aligning to TRBD2. The CDR3 is 14 amino acids. The germline gives CDR1 DFQATT, CDR2 SNEGSKA (reference sequence). J gave up 3 bases and V 8 bases, and 9 bases lay outside the gene matches. CDR3: CSPTRGGCYNEQFF. The CDR3 DNA reads TGCAGTCCAACCCGGGGGGGTTGCTACAATGAGCAGTTCTTC.

The chain uses TRBV29-1 and TRBJ1-2; maybe TRBD1 (5 bases). The CDR3 has 11 amino acids. Between the trimmed V and J ends, which lost 6 bases and 4 bases, there was a span of 9 bases. CDR1 is SQVTM, CDR2 ANQGSEA, per germline. For the CDR3, the DNA is TGCAGCGTCCGGGACGGCTATGGCTACACCTTC. Translating it yields CSVRDGYGYTF.

This clonotype occurred a few times. The rearrangement links TRBV3-1 to TRBJ1-2, with D tentatively TRBD1 (5 bases). V was clipped by 2 bases and J by 7 bases, with 14 bases between them. There are 14 residues in the CDR3. Germline assignment: CDR1 LGHDT and CDR2 YNNKEL (reference sequence). The CDR3 region is CASSQIGGRGGYTF. DNA of the CDR3: TGTGCCAGCAGCCAAATCGGAGGGAGGGGTGGCTACACCTTC.

The chain joins TRBV5-1 to TRBJ1-1; D remains ambiguous. This CDR3 comprises 14 residues. In germline, CDR1 is SGHRS, CDR2 YFSETQ. The germline V and J ends were trimmed by 4 bases and 4 bases, with 14 bases remaining between them. CDR3: CASSPRAGSTEAFF. The CDR3 DNA reads TGCGCCAGCAGCCCCCGTGCGGGTAGCACTGAAGCTTTCTTT.

Remarks on this clonotype: A much larger clonotype is one base distant, so this may be a read error. This chain links TRBV7-2 with TRBJ2-3, with D unclear. Between the trimmed V and J ends, which lost 2 bases and 2 bases, there was a span of 5 bases. The CDR3 runs to 13 residues. Germline V gene data show CDR1 as SGHTA and CDR2 as FQGNSA. CDR3 sequence (DNA): TGTGCCAGCAGCTTAATGGTCACAGATACGCAGTATTTT. Translating it yields CASSLMVTDTQYF.

V and J are TRBV7-9 and TRBJ1-2, with 7 bases matching TRBD1. The length of the CDR3 is 15 residues. In germline, CDR1 is SEHNR, CDR2 FQNEAQ (reference sequence). Unmatched junction bases numbered 5, after V lost 3 bases and J lost 1 base. In DNA, the CDR3 is TGTGCCAGCAGCTTCCCCTGGGACAGTAACTATGGCTACACCTTC. It translates to CASSFPWDSNYGYTF.

The chain employs TRBV5-1 and TRBJ2-5, with D perhaps TRBD2 (6 bases). The J call may not be correct, given that the DNA end is closer to TRBJ2-4. This CDR3 is built from 16 residues. CDR1 is SGHRS and CDR2 is YFSETQ in the germline V gene. CDR3 residues: CASSAFPGREKNIQYF. DNA for the CDR3: TGCGCCAGCAGCGCCTTCCCGGGACGGGAGAAAAACATTCAGTACTTC.

The chain links TRBV5-4 to TRBJ1-1, with TRBD1 matching over 7 bases. V gave up 0 bases and J gave up 5 bases; unmatched junction bases: 10. The CDR3 is 16 residues long. Germline loops: CDR1 SGHNT, CDR2 YYREEE (reference sequence). The CDR3 DNA is TGTGCCAGCAGCTTGGGACAGGGAGTTTCGCGTACTGAAGCTTTCTTT. Residues: CASSLGQGVSRTEAFF.

This chain links TRBV12-3 or TRBV12-4 with TRBJ1-4, with 9 bases lining up with TRBD1. V shed 5 bases and J 6 bases; nucleotides not matched to a gene: 7. This CDR3 region has 15 residues. The CDR3 loop is CASSLPTGGDEKLFF. Written as DNA, the CDR3 is TGTGCCAGCAGTCTCCCGACAGGGGGGGATGAAAAACTGTTTTTT.